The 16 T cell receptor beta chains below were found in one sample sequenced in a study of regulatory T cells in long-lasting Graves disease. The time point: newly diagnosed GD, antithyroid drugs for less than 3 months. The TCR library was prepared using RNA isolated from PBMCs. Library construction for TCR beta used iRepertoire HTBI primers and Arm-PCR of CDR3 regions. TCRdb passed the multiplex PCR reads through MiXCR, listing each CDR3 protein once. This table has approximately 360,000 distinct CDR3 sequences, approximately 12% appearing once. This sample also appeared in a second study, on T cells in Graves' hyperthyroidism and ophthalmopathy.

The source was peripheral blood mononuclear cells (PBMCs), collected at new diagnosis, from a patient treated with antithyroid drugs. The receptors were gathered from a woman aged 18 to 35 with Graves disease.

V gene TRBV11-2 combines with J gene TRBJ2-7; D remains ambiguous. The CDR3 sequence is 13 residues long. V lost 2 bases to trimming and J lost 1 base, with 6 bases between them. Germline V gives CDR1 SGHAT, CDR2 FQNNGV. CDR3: CASSLQTSYEQYF. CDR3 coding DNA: TGTGCCAGCAGCTTACAGACATCCTACGAGCAGTACTTC.

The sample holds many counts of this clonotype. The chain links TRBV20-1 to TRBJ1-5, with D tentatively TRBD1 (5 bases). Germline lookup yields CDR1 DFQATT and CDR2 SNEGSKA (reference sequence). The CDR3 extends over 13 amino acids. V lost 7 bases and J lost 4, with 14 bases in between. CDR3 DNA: TGCAGTGTTATGCCACAGGTGAATCAGCCCCAGCATTTT. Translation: CSVMPQVNQPQHF.

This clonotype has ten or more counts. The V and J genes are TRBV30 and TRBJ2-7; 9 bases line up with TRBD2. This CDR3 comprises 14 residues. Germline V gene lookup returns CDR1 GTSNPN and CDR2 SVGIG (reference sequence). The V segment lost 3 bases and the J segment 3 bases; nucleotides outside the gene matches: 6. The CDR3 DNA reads TGTGCCTGGAGAGCTAGCGGGGTGGTCTACGAGCAGTACTTC. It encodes CAWRASGVVYEQYF.

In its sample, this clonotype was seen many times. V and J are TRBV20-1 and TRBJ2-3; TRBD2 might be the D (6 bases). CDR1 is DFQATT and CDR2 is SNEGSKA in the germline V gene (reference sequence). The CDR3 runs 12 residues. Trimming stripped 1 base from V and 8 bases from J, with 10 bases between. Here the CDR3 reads CSARAAGGTQYF. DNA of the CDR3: TGCAGTGCTAGAGCTGCCGGGGGTACGCAGTATTTT.

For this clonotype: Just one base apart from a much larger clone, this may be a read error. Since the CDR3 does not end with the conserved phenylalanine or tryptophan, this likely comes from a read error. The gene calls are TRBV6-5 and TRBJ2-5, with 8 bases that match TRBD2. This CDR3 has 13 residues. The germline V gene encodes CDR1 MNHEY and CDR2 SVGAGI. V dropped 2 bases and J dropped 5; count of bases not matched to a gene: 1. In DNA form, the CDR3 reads TGTGCCAGCAGTTACGGCGGGAGGGAGACCCAGTACCTC. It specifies CASSYGGRETQYL.

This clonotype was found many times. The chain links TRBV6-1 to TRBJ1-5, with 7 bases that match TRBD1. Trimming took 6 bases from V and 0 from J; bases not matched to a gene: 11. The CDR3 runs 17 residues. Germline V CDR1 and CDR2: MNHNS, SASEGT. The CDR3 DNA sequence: TGTGCCAGCAGCCACCCGGGACAGCAGTATAGCAATCAGCCCCAGCATTTT. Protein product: CASSHPGQQYSNQPQHF.

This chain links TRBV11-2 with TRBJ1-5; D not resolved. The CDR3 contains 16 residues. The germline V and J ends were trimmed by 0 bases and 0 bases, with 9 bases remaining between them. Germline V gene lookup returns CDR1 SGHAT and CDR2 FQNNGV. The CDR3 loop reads CASSLDLVNSNQPQHF. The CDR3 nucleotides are TGTGCCAGCAGCTTAGATTTGGTCAATAGCAATCAGCCCCAGCATTTT.

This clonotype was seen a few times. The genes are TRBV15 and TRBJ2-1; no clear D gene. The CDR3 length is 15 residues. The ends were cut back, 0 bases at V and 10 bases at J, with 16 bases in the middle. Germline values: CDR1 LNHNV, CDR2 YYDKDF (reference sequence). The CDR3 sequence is CATSRDNPTALEQFF. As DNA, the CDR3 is TGTGCCACCAGCAGAGATAATCCGACGGCTCTGGAGCAGTTCTTC.

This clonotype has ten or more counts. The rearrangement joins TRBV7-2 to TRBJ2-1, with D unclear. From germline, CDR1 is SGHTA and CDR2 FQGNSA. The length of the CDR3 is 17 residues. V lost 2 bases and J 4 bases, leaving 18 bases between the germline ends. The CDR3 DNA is TGTGCCAGCAGCTTAAACCCGGTGGCACGGCGGTACAATGAGCAGTTCTTC. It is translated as CASSLNPVARRYNEQFF.

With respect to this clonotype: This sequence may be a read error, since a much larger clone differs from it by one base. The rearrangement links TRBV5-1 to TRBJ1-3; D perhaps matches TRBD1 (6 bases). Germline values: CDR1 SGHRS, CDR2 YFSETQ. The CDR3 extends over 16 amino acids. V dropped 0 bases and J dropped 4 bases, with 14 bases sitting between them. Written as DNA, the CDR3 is TGCGCCAGCAGCTTGGGAACAGGGCGATACGGAAACACCATATATTTT. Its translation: CASSLGTGRYGNTIYF. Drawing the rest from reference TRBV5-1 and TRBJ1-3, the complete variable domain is KAGVTQTPRYLIKTRGQQVTLSCSPISGHRSVSWYQQTPGQGLQFLFEYFSETQRNKGNFPGRFSGRQFSNSRSEMNVSTLELGDSALYLCASSLGTGRYGNTIYFGEGSWLTVV.

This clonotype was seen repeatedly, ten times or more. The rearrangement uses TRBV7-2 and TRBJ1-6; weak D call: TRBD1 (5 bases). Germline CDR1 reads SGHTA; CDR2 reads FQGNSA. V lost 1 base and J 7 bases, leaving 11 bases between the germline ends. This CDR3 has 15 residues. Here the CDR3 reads CASSLVRGGNSPLHF. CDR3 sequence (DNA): TGTGCCAGCAGCTTAGTGAGGGGAGGCAATTCACCCCTCCACTTT.

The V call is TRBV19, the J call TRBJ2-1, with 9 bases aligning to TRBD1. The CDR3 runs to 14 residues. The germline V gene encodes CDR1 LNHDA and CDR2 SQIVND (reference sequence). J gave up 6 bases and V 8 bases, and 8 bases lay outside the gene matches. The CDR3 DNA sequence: TGTGCCAGTGGAGCGGGACAGGGTATCAATGAGCAGTTCTTC. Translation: CASGAGQGINEQFF. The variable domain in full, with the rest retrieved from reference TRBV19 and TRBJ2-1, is DGGITQSPKYLFRKEGQNVTLSCEQNLNHDAMYWYRQDPGQGLRLIYYSQIVNDFQKGDIAEGYSVSREKKESFPLTVTSAQKNPTAFYLCASGAGQGINEQFFGPGTRLTVL.

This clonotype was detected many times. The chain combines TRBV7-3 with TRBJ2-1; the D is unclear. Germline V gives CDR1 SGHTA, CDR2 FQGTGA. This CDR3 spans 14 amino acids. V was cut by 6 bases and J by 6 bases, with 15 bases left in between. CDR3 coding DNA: TGTGCCAGCAGTCCGGGTCCCCTAGTCAATGAGCAGTTCTTC. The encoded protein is CASSPGPLVNEQFF.

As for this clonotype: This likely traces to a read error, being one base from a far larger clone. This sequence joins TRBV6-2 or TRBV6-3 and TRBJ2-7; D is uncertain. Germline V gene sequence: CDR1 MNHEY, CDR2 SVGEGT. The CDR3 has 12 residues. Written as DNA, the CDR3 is TGTGCCTGCAGTGCATCCCCCTGGGAGCAGTACTTC. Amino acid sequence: CACSASPWEQYF.

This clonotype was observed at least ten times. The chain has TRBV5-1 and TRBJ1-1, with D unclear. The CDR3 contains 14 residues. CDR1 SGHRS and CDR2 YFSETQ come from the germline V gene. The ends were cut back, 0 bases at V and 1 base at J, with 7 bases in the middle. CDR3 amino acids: CASSLDVSNTEAFF. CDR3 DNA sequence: TGCGCCAGCAGCTTGGACGTTTCGAACACTGAAGCTTTCTTT.

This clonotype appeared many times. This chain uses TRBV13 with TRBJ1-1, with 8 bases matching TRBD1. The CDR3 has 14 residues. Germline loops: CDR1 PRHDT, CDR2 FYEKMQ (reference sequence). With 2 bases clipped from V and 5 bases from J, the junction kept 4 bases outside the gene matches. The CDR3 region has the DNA TGTGCCAGCAGCTTACCGGGACAGGAAACTGAAGCTTTCTTT. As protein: CASSLPGQETEAFF.